The 23 T cell receptor beta chains in this list originate from one sample, sequenced in a study of blood T cells in healthy people across ages. PCR was performed a second time for 7 to 11 cycles using a sample-barcoded 5' primer and a J-beta primer mix. TCRdb passed the 5' RACE reads through MiXCR, listing each CDR3 protein once. The sample holds under 1 million distinct CDR3 sequences, 40% to 50% seen once. The sequencing input was blood. The source of these receptors is a man in his sixties in good health.

The rearrangement uses TRBV20-1 and TRBJ2-5; no firm D call. V lost 3 bases to trimming and J lost 5 bases, with 10 bases between them. Per germline, CDR1 DFQATT and CDR2 SNEGSKA (reference sequence). The CDR3 spans 12 residues. The CDR3 loop is CSASRGYETQYF. The CDR3 nucleotides read TGCAGTGCTAGCCGCGGTTACGAGACCCAGTACTTC.

This clonotype was counted a single time. Germline is not matched at one junction end, which may reflect a read error. The V call is TRBV18, the J call TRBJ1-2; D possibly corresponds to TRBD1 (5 bases). There are 16 residues in the CDR3. The germline V gene encodes CDR1 KGHSH and CDR2 LQKENI. CDR3: CASSPTQGVANYGHTF. The CDR3 DNA is TGTGCCAGCTCACCTACACAAGGGGTAGCCAACTATGGCCACACCTTC.

This clonotype was counted between two and nine times. The chain is built from TRBV7-3 and TRBJ2-1; no clear D. The CDR3 is 13 amino acids. With 5 bases removed from V and 10 bases from J, the gap between germline ends came to 15 bases. Germline CDR1 and CDR2: SGHTA and FQGTGA. CDR3 residues: CASSQPEVGEQFF. CDR3 nucleotide sequence: TGTGCCAGCAGCCAGCCAGAGGTCGGAGAGCAGTTCTTC.

The CDR3 sequence is CASSYSLERTQYF. In DNA, the CDR3 is TGTGCCAGCAGTTACTCGCTGGAGCGTACGCAGTATTTT. The chain is built from TRBV6-6 and TRBJ2-3; the D is unclear. V lost 0 bases and J 8 bases, leaving 9 bases between the germline ends. CDR3 size: 13 residues. Germline loops: CDR1 MNHNY, CDR2 SVGAGI (reference sequence).

The V gene is TRBV24-1, the J gene TRBJ2-1; D may be TRBD1 (6 bases). Between the trimmed V and J ends, which lost 3 bases and 7 bases, there was a span of 15 bases. The CDR3 is 15 amino acids. CDR1 KGHDR and CDR2 SFDVKD come from the germline V gene. CDR3 nucleotide sequence: TGTGCCACCAGTGATGCCAACAGGGTTTCGAATGAGCAGTTCTTC. Translated, it gives CATSDANRVSNEQFF.

J is TRBJ2-3 and V is TRBV9; TRBD2 matches 10 bases. J was trimmed by 6 bases and V by 1 base; bases with no gene match: 11. CDR1 SGDLS and CDR2 YYNGEE come from the germline V gene. The CDR3 totals 17 residues. CDR3 in DNA: TGTGCCAGCAGCGTACCTCAAGCGGGGGGGCCGGTGGATACGCAGTATTTT. Encoded protein: CASSVPQAGGPVDTQYF. Supplemented by reference TRBV9 and TRBJ2-3, the full variable domain reads DSGVTQTPKHLITATGQRVTLRCSPRSGDLSVYWYQQSLDQGLQFLIQYYNGEERAKGNILERFSAQQFPDLHSELNLSSLELGDSALYFCASSVPQAGGPVDTQYFGPGTRLTVL.

This clonotype was seen more than once but under ten times. The V call is TRBV7-2, the J call TRBJ2-7; D is possibly TRBD1 or TRBD2 (6 bases each). Trimming took 1 base from V and 6 from J, leaving 19 bases between them. The germline V gene has CDR1 SGHTA and CDR2 FQGNSA. The CDR3 consists of 16 residues. In DNA form, the CDR3 reads TGTGCCAGCAGCTTAGAGGTAACCCCCGGGGGCGGCGAGCAGTACTTC. It yields the protein CASSLEVTPGGGEQYF.

The J gene is TRBJ2-3, the V gene TRBV7-2; D perhaps matches TRBD1 (5 bases). Trimming removed 7 bases from V and 2 bases from J, with 16 bases in between. CDR3 length: 15 residues. CDR1 is SGHTA, CDR2 FQGNSA, per germline. In nucleotides, the CDR3 is TGTGCCAGCATGCGCGACAGTCCTTACACAGATACGCAGTATTTT. The encoded protein is CASMRDSPYTDTQYF.

This chain links TRBV7-3 with TRBJ2-4; 12 nucleotides align to TRBD2. Matching the DNA end better, TRBJ2-7 makes the J call doubtful. Germline CDR1 reads SGHTA; CDR2 reads FQGTGA. The CDR3 runs to 15 residues. The CDR3 protein is CASSSGLAGPYEQYF. CDR3 DNA sequence: TGTGCCAGCAGCTCCGGACTAGCGGGACCCTACGAGCAGTACTTC.

This clonotype was counted many times. V gene TRBV10-3 combines with J gene TRBJ1-2; TRBD1 aligns across 10 bases. Germline CDR1 reads ENHRY; CDR2 reads SYGVKD. The V gene end was trimmed by 6 bases and the J gene end by 7 bases; junction bases not matched to a gene: 5. The CDR3 is 13 residues long. The CDR3 here is CAISPRTGGGYTF. The CDR3, as DNA: TGTGCCATCAGCCCCAGGACAGGGGGTGGCTACACCTTC.

The chain recombines TRBV11-2 with TRBJ2-1; tentative D call: TRBD2 (5 bases). CDR1 SGHAT and CDR2 FQNNGV come from the germline V gene. This CDR3 spans 13 amino acids. V dropped 3 bases and J dropped 6 bases, with 9 bases sitting between them. CDR3 nucleotide sequence: TGTGCCAGCAGCTTCGTTGGAGGCAATGAGCAGTTCTTC. Protein product: CASSFVGGNEQFF.

This clonotype was picked up a small number of times. This chain connects TRBV5-1 to TRBJ2-7; TRBD1 agrees at 8 bases. The CDR3 loop spans 14 amino acids. Unmatched junction bases numbered 8, after V lost 3 bases and J lost 6 bases. From germline, CDR1 is SGHRS and CDR2 YFSETQ. This CDR3 reads CASSSRTGFAEQYF. The CDR3 DNA follows: TGCGCCAGCAGCTCCCGGACAGGGTTCGCCGAGCAGTACTTC.

To note about this clonotype: This may stem from a read error, because a much larger clone lies one nucleotide away. The chain couples TRBV7-2 to TRBJ2-3, with TRBD2 matching 10 bases. The CDR3 covers 15 residues. Germline CDR1 is SGHTA and CDR2 is FQGNSA. Trimming cost V 5 bases and J 6 bases; bases outside gene matches: 8. CDR3 bases: TGTGCCAGCAGCGTACAGCGGGGGGGCTCTGATACGCAGTATTTT. This sequence encodes CASSVQRGGSDTQYF. Looking up the rest from reference TRBV7-2 and TRBJ2-3 gives the full variable domain: GAGVSQSPSNKVTEKGKDVELRCDPISGHTALYWYRQSLGQGLEFLIYFQGNSAPDKSGLPSDRFSAERTGGSVSTLTIQRTQQEDSAVYLCASSVQRGGSDTQYFGPGTRLTVL.

The V call is TRBV7-9, the J call TRBJ1-4, with a weak D call TRBD1 (5 bases). V gave up 0 bases and J gave up 7 bases, with 12 bases separating them. This CDR3 region has 15 residues. Germline CDR1 and CDR2: SEHNR and FQNEAQ (reference sequence). The chain's CDR3 is CASSLAQASPEKLFF. The CDR3, as DNA: TGTGCCAGCAGCTTAGCACAGGCTAGCCCTGAAAAACTGTTTTTT.

The V and J genes are TRBV7-2 and TRBJ2-7; the D gene is possibly TRBD1 (6 bases). V gave up 1 base and J gave up 5 bases, with 15 bases separating them. The germline gives CDR1 SGHTA, CDR2 FQGNSA. CDR3 size: 15 residues. The CDR3 loop reads CASSLEQGKRNEQYF. CDR3 sequence (DNA): TGTGCCAGCAGCTTAGAACAGGGTAAAAGGAACGAGCAGTACTTC.

The genes are TRBV6-2 or TRBV6-3 and TRBJ2-1; D is unresolved. Germline V gene lookup returns CDR1 MNHEY and CDR2 SVGEGT. The ends were cut back, 4 bases at V and 5 bases at J, with 24 bases in the middle. The CDR3 extends over 18 amino acids. CDR3 region: CASSFPTDLGSLHNEQFF. In nucleotides, the CDR3 is TGTGCCAGCAGTTTCCCGACGGATCTTGGCAGTCTACACAATGAGCAGTTCTTC.

The chain uses TRBV29-1 and TRBJ1-1, with D unclear. The CDR3 loop spans 19 amino acids. Trimming pared 1 base from V and 5 bases from J, leaving 29 bases between. From germline, CDR1 is SQVTM and CDR2 ANQGSEA. The CDR3 DNA reads TGCAGCGTTGAAGGCCCAAGCCCCATGGGTCCCGAGTGGGAAACTGAAGCTTTCTTT. Amino acid sequence: CSVEGPSPMGPEWETEAFF. Variable domain in full (rest from reference TRBV29-1 and TRBJ1-1): SAVISQKPSRDICQRGTSLTIQCQVDSQVTMMFWYRQQPGQSLTLIATANQGSEATYESGFVIDKFPISRPNLTFSTLTVSNMSPEDSSIYLCSVEGPSPMGPEWETEAFFGQGTRLTVV.

This clonotype was counted between two and nine times. This chain uses TRBV3-1 with TRBJ2-5, with D possibly being TRBD2 (6 bases). TRBJ2-7 explains the end of the DNA better; the J call may be wrong. The CDR3 runs to 17 residues. Germline values: CDR1 LGHDT, CDR2 YNNKEL (reference sequence). CDR3 nucleotide sequence: TGTGCCAGCAGCCAAGACCCCACTAGCCCGACTGTCCTCGAGCAGTACTTC. Protein product: CASSQDPTSPTVLEQYF.

This clonotype was counted only a few times. This chain connects TRBV6-6 to TRBJ2-7; 10 bases are a match to TRBD2. This CDR3 is 15 amino acids long. Germline V gene sequence: CDR1 MNHNY, CDR2 SVGAGI (reference sequence). After removal of 4 bases from V and 5 bases from J, the junction contained 8 bases not matched to a gene. The CDR3 DNA reads TGTGCCAGCAGTTTTGGCTCTAGCGGGGGCAACGAGCAGTACTTC. It is translated as CASSFGSSGGNEQYF.

V is TRBV4-1 and J is TRBJ1-4, with D possibly matching TRBD1 (5 bases). With 1 base removed from V and 8 bases from J, the gap between germline ends came to 14 bases. CDR1 is MGHRA, CDR2 YSYEKL, per germline. The CDR3 spans 15 residues. The CDR3 sequence: CASSQAGFEGEKLFF. The CDR3 DNA is TGCGCCAGCAGCCAAGCAGGGTTTGAGGGGGAAAAACTGTTTTTT.

This clonotype was found once. V and J are TRBV24-1 and TRBJ2-3; TRBD2 matches at 7 bases. The junction had 5 bases not matched to a gene; V was cut back by 4 bases and J by 2 bases. The CDR3 is made up of 15 amino acids. Germline assignment: CDR1 KGHDR and CDR2 SFDVKD. Here the CDR3 reads CATSEPGRATDTQYF. The CDR3 DNA reads as TGTGCCACCAGTGAACCGGGGAGGGCCACAGATACGCAGTATTTT.

As to this clonotype: The junction departs from germline at one end; a sequencing error may be responsible. V gene TRBV7-2 combines with J gene TRBJ2-3; D is perhaps TRBD2 (6 bases). CDR3 length: 16 residues. Germline CDR1 is SGHTA and CDR2 is FQGNSA. In nucleotides, the CDR3 is TGTGCCGGCAGCACCTTAGGCGGGGCTAGCACAGATACGCAGTATTTT. Protein: CAGSTLGGASTDTQYF.

This chain connects TRBV2 to TRBJ1-2; D remains ambiguous. The V gene's germline CDR1 is SNHLY and CDR2 FYNNEI. The CDR3 runs 13 residues. Trimming removed 4 bases at V and 4 bases at J, with 10 bases between. CDR3 nucleotide sequence: TGTGCCAGCAGTGCTGACGCGACCTATGGCTACACCTTC. Translating it yields CASSADATYGYTF.